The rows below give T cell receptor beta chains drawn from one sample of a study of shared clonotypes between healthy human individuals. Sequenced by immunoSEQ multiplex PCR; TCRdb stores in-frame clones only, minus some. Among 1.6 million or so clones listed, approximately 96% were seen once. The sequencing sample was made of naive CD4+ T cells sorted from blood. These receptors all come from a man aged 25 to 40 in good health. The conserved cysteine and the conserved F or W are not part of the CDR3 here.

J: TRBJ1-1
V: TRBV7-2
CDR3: ASSQMGQMNTEAF

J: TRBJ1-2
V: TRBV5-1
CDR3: ASSLAPRTRGYT

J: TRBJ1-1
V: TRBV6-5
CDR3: ASSYRLNTEAF

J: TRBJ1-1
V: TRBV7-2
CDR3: ASSLLGGGTEAF

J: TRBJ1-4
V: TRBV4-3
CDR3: ASSQFVQAPNEKLF

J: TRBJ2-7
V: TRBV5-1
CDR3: ASRDSHYEQY

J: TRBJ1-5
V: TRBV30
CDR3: AWSVLQSNQPQH

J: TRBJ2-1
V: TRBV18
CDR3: ASSPATSANEQF

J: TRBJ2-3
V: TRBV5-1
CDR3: ASSSGKGADTQY

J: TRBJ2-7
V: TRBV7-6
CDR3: ASSLGGGRTYEQY

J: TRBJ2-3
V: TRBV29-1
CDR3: SVQGGGGSGTDTQY

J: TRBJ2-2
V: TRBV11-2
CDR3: ASSSNTGELF

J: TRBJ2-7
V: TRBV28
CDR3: ASSRGGPSSYEQY

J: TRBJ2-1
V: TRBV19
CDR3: ATRRVSYNEQF

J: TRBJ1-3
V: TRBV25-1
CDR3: ASSEYEAEGNTIY

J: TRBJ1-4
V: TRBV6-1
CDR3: ASRRSTTNEKLF

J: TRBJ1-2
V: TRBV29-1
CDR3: SVDSQANYGYT

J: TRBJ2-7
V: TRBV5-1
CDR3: ASSSGSVSLYEQY

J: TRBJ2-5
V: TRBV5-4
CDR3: ASSLRDRIQETQY

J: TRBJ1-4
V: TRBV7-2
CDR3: ASSWRAREAEKLF

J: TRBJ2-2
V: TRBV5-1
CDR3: ASSKPQGTAGELF

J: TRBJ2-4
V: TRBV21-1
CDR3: ASRQGLAKNIQY

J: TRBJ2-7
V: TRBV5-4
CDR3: ASSLNRNSYEQY

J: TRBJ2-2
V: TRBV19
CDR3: ASCLLAGGTTTGELF

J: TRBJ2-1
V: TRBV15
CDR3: ATSRDLGSGTYNEQF

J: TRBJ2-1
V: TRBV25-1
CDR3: ASSASTGLSYNEQF

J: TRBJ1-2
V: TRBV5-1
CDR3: ASSPGLGTANYGYT

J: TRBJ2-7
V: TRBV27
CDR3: ASSPGLAGTYEQY

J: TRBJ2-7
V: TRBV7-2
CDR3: ASSSTSYEQY

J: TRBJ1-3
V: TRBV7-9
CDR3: ASTQGLSSGNTIY

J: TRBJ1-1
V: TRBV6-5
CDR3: ASSRGTEAF

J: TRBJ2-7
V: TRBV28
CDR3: ASSMLTGGTYEQY

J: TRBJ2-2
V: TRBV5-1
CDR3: ASSLAFQGDTGELF

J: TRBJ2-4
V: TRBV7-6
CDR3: ASSLSEGIQY

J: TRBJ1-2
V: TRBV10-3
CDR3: AISESPDNYGYT

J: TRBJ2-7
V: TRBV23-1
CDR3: ASATQGSSYEQY

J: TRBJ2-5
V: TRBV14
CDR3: ASSQGRLAGVETQY

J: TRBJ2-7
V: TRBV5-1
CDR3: ASSRRGLVSYEQY

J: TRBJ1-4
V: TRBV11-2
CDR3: ASSWGKQGTNEKLF

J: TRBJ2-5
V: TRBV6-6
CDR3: ASRGQKETQY

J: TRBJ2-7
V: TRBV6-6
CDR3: ASSSPPSGTYEQY

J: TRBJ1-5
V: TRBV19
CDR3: ASSILGGVGNQPQH

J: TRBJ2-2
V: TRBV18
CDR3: ASSLRTKGGTGELF

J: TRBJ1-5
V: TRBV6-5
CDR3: ARFRTARNDQPQH

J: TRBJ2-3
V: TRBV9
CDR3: ASSVRGVSGNTDTQY

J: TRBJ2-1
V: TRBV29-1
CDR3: SVVLAGEGEQF

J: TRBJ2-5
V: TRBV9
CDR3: ASSVFGTRGETQY

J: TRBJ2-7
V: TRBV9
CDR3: ASSVGPGEVYEQY

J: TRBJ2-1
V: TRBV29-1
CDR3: SVVLTSDGNEQF

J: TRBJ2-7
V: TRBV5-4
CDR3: ASSFSGFYEQY

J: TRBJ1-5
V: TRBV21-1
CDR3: ARDRGRADSNQPQH